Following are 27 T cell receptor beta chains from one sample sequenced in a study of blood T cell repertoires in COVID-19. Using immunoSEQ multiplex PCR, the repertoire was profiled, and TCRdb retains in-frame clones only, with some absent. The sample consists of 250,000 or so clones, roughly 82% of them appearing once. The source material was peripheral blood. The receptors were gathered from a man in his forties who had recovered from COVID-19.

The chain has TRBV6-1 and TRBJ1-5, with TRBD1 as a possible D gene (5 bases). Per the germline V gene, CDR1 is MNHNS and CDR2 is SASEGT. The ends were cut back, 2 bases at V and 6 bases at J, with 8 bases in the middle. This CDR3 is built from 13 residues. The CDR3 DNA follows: TGTGCCAGCAGTGAATTAGGGGTTCAGCCCCAGCATTTT. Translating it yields CASSELGVQPQHF.

The CDR3 here is CASSERTSGGQQYF. DNA for the CDR3: TGTGCCAGCAGTGAAAGGACTAGCGGGGGGCAGCAGTACTTC. The chain has TRBV2 and TRBJ2-7; 14 nucleotides align to TRBD2. Germline assignment: CDR1 SNHLY and CDR2 FYNNEI. The CDR3 covers 14 residues. The junction had 2 bases not matched to a gene; V was cut back by 2 bases and J by 8 bases.

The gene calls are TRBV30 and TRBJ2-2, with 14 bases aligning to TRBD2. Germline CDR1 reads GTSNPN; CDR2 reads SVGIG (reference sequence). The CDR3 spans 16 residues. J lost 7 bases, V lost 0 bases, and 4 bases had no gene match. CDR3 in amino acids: CAWSVRGTSGSGELFF. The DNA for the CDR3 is TGTGCCTGGAGTGTTAGGGGGACTAGCGGGAGCGGGGAGCTGTTTTTT.

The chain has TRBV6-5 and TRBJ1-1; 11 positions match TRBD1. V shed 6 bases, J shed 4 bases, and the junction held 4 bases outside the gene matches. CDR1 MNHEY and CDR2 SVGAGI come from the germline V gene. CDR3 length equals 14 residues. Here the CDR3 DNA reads TGTGCCAGCAGACGGGACAGGGGGGTCACTGAAGCTTTCTTT. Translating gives CASRRDRGVTEAFF.

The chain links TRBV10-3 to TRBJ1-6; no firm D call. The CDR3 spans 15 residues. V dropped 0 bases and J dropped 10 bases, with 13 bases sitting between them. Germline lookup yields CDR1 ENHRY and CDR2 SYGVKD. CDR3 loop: CAISESVGANSPLHF. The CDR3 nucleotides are TGTGCCATCAGTGAGTCGGTTGGAGCAAACTCACCCCTCCACTTT.

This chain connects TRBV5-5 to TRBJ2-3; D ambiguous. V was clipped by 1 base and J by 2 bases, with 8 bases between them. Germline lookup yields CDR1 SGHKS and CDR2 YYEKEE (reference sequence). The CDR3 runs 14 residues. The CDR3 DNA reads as TGTGCCAGCAGCTTGCGGGTAAACACAGATACGCAGTATTTT. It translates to CASSLRVNTDTQYF.

The CDR3: CASRPQTNYGYTF. DNA for the CDR3: TGTGCCAGTAGACCGCAGACTAACTATGGCTACACCTTC. The rearrangement joins TRBV19 to TRBJ1-2; D not certain. With 6 bases removed from V and 0 bases from J, the gap between germline ends came to 8 bases. Germline assignment: CDR1 LNHDA and CDR2 SQIVND (reference sequence). The CDR3 has 13 residues.

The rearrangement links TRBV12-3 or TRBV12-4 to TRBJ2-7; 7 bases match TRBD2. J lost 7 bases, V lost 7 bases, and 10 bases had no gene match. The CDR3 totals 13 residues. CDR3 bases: TGTGCCAGCACCTCCTTGGGGGGGGGAGAGCAGTACTTC. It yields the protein CASTSLGGGEQYF.

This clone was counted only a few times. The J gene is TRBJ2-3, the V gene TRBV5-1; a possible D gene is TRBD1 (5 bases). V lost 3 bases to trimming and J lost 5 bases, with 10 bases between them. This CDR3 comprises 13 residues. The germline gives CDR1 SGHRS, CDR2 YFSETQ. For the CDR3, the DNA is TGCGCCAGCAGCTCGGCAGGGCGAGATACGCAGTATTTT. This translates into CASSSAGRDTQYF.

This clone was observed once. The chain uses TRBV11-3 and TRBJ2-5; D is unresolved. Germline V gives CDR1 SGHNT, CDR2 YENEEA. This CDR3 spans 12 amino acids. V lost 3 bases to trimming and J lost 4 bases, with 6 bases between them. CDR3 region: CASSFGLETQYF. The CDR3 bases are TGTGCCAGCAGCTTCGGGTTAGAGACCCAGTACTTC.

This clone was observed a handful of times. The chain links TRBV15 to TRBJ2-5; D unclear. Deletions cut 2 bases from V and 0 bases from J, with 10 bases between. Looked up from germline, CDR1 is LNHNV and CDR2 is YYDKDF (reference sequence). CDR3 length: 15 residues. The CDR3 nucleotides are TGTGCCACCAGCAGAAGTCTGAGAAACCAAGAGACCCAGTACTTC. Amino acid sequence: CATSRSLRNQETQYF.

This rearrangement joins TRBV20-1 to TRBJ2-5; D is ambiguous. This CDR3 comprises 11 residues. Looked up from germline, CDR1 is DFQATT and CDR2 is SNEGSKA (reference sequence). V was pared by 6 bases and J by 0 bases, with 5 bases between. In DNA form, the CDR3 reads TGCAGTGCGGAGCACCAAGAGACCCAGTACTTC. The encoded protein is CSAEHQETQYF.

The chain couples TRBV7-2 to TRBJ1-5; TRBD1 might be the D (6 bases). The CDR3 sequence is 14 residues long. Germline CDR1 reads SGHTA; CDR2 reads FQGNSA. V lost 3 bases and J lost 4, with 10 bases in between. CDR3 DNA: TGTGCCAGCAGCTTCGGACAGTCAAATCAGCCCCAGCATTTT. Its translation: CASSFGQSNQPQHF.

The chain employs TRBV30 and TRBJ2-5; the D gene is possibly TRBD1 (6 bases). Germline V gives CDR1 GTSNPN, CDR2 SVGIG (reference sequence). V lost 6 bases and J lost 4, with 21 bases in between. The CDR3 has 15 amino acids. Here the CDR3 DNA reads TGTGCCTGTACCTCGGGACAAAGGACGGGAGAGACCCAGTACTTC. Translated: CACTSGQRTGETQYF.

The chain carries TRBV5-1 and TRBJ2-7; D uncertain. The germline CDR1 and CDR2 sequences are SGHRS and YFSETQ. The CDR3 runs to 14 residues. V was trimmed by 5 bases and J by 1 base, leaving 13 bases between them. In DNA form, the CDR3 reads TGCGCCAGCAGTTCTCTATTAACGTCCTACGAGCAGTACTTC. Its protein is CASSSLLTSYEQYF.

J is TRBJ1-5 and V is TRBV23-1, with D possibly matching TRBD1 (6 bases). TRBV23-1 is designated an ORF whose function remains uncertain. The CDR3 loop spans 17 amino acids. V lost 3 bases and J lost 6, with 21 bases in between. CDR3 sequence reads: CASSQPYNRDFSQPQHF. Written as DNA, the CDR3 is TGCGCCAGCAGTCAGCCCTATAACAGGGATTTCAGTCAGCCCCAGCATTTT.

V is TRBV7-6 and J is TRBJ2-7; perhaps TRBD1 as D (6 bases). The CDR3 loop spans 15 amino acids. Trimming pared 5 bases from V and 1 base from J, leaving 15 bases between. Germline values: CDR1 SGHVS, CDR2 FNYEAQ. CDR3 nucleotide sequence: TGTGCCAGCAGCCCAGGACAGTACCCGTCCTACGAGCAGTACTTC. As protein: CASSPGQYPSYEQYF.

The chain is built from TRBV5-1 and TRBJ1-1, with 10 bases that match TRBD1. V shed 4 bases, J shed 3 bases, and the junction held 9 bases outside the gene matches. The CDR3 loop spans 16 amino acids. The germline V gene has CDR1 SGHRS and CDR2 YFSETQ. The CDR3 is CASSTGQGYGDTEAFF. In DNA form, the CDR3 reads TGCGCCAGCAGCACGGGACAGGGGTATGGGGACACTGAAGCTTTCTTT.

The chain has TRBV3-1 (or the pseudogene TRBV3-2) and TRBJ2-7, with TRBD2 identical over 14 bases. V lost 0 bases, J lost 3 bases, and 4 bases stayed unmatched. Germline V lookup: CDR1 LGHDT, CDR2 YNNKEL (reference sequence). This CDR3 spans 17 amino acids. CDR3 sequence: CASSQDQGTSGSYEQYF. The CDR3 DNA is TGTGCCAGCAGCCAAGATCAGGGGACTAGCGGGAGCTACGAGCAGTACTTC.

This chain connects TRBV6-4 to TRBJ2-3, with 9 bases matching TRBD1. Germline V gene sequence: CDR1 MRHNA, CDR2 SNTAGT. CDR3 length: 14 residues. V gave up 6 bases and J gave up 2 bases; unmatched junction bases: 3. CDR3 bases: TGTGCCAGCAGATGGGACAGGGACACAGATACGCAGTATTTT. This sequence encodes CASRWDRDTDTQYF.

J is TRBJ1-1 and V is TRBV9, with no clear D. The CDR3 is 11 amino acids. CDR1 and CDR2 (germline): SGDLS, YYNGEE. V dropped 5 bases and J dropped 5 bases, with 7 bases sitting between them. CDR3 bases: TGTGCCAGCAGGTCAGGTACTGAAGCTTTCTTT. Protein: CASRSGTEAFF.

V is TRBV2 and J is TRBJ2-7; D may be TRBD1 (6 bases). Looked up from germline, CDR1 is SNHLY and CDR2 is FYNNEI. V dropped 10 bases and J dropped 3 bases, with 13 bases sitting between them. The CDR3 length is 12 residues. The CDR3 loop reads CATLGALYEQYF. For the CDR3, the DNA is TGTGCCACCCTGGGGGCACTCTACGAGCAGTACTTC.

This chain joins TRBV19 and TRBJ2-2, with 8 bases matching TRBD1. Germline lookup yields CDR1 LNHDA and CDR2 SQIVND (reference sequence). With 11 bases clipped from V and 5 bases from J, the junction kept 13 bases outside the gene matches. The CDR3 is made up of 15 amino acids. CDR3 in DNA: TGTGCCTGTCGTCCTCGGACAGGGCTTACCGGGGAGCTGTTTTTT. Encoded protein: CACRPRTGLTGELFF. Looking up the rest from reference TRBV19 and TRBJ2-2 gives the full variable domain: DGGITQSPKYLFRKEGQNVTLSCEQNLNHDAMYWYRQDPGQGLRLIYYSQIVNDFQKGDIAEGYSVSREKKESFPLTVTSAQKNPTAFYLCACRPRTGLTGELFFGEGSRLTVL.

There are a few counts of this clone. The CDR3 DNA sequence: TGTGCCAGTAGTACAGGAGGCAATGAGCAGTTCTTC. This translates into CASSTGGNEQFF. The chain employs TRBV19 and TRBJ2-1; possibly TRBD2 for D (5 bases). Germline V CDR1 and CDR2: LNHDA, SQIVND (reference sequence). CDR3 length equals 12 residues. Trimming shortened V by 4 bases and J by 6 bases, and 7 bases separated the two germline ends.

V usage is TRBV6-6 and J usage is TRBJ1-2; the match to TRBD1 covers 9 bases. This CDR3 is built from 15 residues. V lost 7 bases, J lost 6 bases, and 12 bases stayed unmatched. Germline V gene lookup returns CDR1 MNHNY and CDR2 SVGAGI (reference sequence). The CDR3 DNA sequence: TGTGCCAGCACCGACTCCTTGACAGGGGGGCATGGCTACACCTTC. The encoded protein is CASTDSLTGGHGYTF.

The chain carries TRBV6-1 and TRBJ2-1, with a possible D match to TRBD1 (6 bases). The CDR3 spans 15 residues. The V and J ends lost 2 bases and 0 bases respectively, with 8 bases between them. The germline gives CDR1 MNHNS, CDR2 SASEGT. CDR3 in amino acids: CASSEQGSSYNEQFF. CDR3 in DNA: TGTGCCAGCAGTGAACAGGGGAGCTCCTACAATGAGCAGTTCTTC.

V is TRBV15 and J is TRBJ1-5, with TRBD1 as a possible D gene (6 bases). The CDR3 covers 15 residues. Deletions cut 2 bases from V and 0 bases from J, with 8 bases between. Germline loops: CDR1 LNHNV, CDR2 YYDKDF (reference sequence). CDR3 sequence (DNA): TGTGCCACCAGCAGAACAGGGTCTAGCAATCAGCCCCAGCATTTT. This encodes CATSRTGSSNQPQHF.